What follows describes a single T cell receptor (beta chain). It has no known antigen specificity. No much larger clone exists at a distance of one base, and base qualities are not known. This record comes from a study of cytomegalovirus exposure and HLA in healthy donors (dated by TCRdb to about 2017). Looking at the study overall: In an earlier analysis of several hundred of the donors, under 300 Gb of sequence data and just under 120 million unique TCR beta sequences from roughly 180 million T cells were reported. Roughly 300 gigabases of sequencing data and approximately 92 million unique TCR sequences made up an early release that covered several hundred HLA-typed donors. Of the 350 to 450 genotyped donors, 81% fell in the genetic ancestry cluster associated with self-reported Caucasian donors. The study aimed to test whether cataloging public T cell receptors could reveal signatures of past pathogen exposure. The study used immunosequencing to profile the T cell repertoires of approximately 640 subjects and linked those repertoires to cytomegalovirus serostatus. A separate validation cohort of over a hundred different subjects was used in addition to the approximately 610-subject first cohort. To predict cytomegalovirus infection status, the study combined high-throughput TCR immunosequencing, statistical association of individual TCRs with disease status, and machine learning. In a later analysis, previously published TCR beta repertoires from 550 to 750 donors were re-analyzed and high-resolution HLA genotyping was added so that TCR occurrence patterns could be studied. Rather than using new phenotypic data, the later analysis identified candidate immune exposures from TCR beta sequences and from how often those sequences occurred across donors. An earlier analysis of 587 of the donors used high-throughput TCR beta sequencing to judge whether each TCR beta V gene segment behaved as functional or pseudogenic. Donor age, sex, ethnicity and CMV serostatus were compiled alongside the repertoire data. In a later genetic analysis, genome-wide SNP genotypes for about three fifths of the roughly 670 donors were used, and that subset was treated as a discovery cohort. All discovery cohort repertoires had been generated using a single sequencing platform. HLA typing covered class I and class II loci at four-digit resolution. The number of donors typed differed by locus, with about 620-630 for A, B, C, DRB1 and DQB1, around 520 for DQA1, 600 to 610 for DPA1, and some 440 for DPB1. Because of strong linkage in the cohort, four or five DR-DQ haplotypes were treated as single units for association and clustering. Across 300 to 400 genotyped donors of the cohort, an average of about 240,000 unique TCR beta nucleotide sequences per donor were sequenced, and 15% to 20% of those sequences were non-productive.

Overall study results and their limits: The sequencing pipeline was judged likely to have produced a cluster of highly shared sequence variants as a technical artifact. When HLA alleles, especially DR and DQ, strongly co-occurred, TCR associations were difficult to assign to individual alleles. The classifier was reported to diagnose cytomegalovirus status with high specificity and sensitivity in both the original cohort and the validation cohort. In an earlier analysis of around 600 of the donors, most TCR beta V segments appeared in productive rearrangements about 87% or about 30% of the time, broadly matching IMGT annotations. In a later genetic analysis, fewer N-insertions in productive TCRs were reported among donors in an Asian-associated ancestry cluster than the roughly 640-donor mean. HLA typing was unavailable for some donors at each locus, so association tests used only the typed subset. Linkage disequilibrium might explain the correlated functional status among segregating V segments, but an unknown experimental factor could not be ruled out. According to a later analysis, TCR association rates differed among HLA loci, with DRB1 alleles showing the most associated TCRs and HLA-C alleles showing the fewest. In this cohort, only TCR beta chains were sequenced, and detectable features were limited by the absence of alpha or paired-chain data. CMV serostatus was the only immune exposure information available for the cohort. Most TCR sequences were seen in very few donors, while some public TCRs were found in many individuals. The study gave a list of over 150 TCR beta chains associated with cytomegalovirus. A later genetic analysis associated a missense DCLRE1C variant with V-gene and J-gene trimming of TCR beta chains, and an independent cohort replicated the association. The authors suggested that the approach could potentially be extended to other disease states and immunological phenotypes. In a later analysis, HLA-associated TCR beta chains showed more clonal expansion and lower generation probabilities than non-associated chains that were equally common. In a later analysis, 15,000 to 20,000 TCR beta sequences were associated with specific HLA alleles at a false discovery rate of 0.05. In a later analysis, several top co-occurrence clusters were reported to appear linked to parvovirus B19, influenza, CMV and Epstein-Barr virus. Most CMV-associated TCR beta chains appeared to be HLA-restricted in a later analysis, and the HLA associations seemed to be driven largely by CMV exposure. Three of the identified cytomegalovirus-associated TCR beta chains were confirmed in vitro to be specific for cytomegalovirus antigens. A further reported finding was that TCR beta sequences accurately predicted the HLA-A and HLA-B alleles for most subjects in the first cohort. Because counts were too low, about 18 rarely observed V segments, including chromosome 9 orphons, were left out of the earlier analysis of 500 to 750 of the donors. Sequencing depth was assumed to be roughly uniform across donors in the presence/absence analyses, though that assumption may not hold.

Library creation used the immunoSEQ multiplex PCR assay. For the multiplex PCR, a mixture combining 60 forward primers for TCR Vbeta segments and 13 reverse primers for TCR Jbeta segments was used. Amplification of the CDR3 region of rearranged TCR beta genes was performed with a multiplex PCR assay on genomic DNA. The Illumina HiSeq System was used to sequence the amplified TCR beta libraries as 87-base-pair reads. Processing in the source paper ran as follows. A later analysis tallied roughly 78 million unique TCR beta chains across the 666 repertoires, and approximately 12 million of those chains were shared by two or more donors. Raw reads were error-corrected and collapsed into unique sequences with a nearest-neighbor algorithm that merged closely related sequences to remove PCR and sequencing errors. To assign V, D and J gene segments, CDR3 sequences were aligned to IMGT reference sequences. For a sequence to be retained, at least a six-nucleotide match to both a V gene segment and a J gene segment was required. Rearrangements were called productive when the CDR3 lacked stop codons and stayed in frame with V and J; all others were non-productive. CDR3 was defined according to IMGT convention as the region running from the second conserved V-encoded cysteine to the conserved J-encoded phenylalanine. The earlier analysis of about 530 of the donors excluded any sequence lacking an unambiguous match to a single V gene segment. In an earlier analysis of around 590 of the donors, a V segment was called functional when productive rearrangements were above 56.7%, and segregating when the standard deviation between donors exceeded 5%. A statistical classification framework was built for diagnosing cytomegalovirus status from the catalog of TCR beta chain sequences. In a later analysis, TCR nucleotide sequences were compared against IMGT/GENE-DB human TR gene sequences so that V and J genes could be assigned. The TCRdist pipeline was used in a later analysis to assign CDR3 sequences and most-parsimonious VDJ recombination scenarios. In a later analysis, each TCR beta chain was defined by its CDR3 amino acid sequence together with its V-gene family, and reads lacking a unique V-gene family were excluded. A later analysis removed 600 or so highly shared, low-generation-probability nucleotide sequences to deal with suspected cross-contamination and a sequencing artifact. In a later analysis, a clonal expansion index for each public chain was calculated from normalized within-repertoire ranks of inferred template counts. A later analysis computed generation probabilities with a VDJ recombination model fitted to out-of-frame rearrangements, and checked the results against IGoR. Hypergeometric tests were used in a later analysis to score TCR-TCR, TCR-HLA and TCR-CMV co-occurrence, with a repertoire-size bias correction applied to the TCR pairs. A later analysis estimated false discovery rates by permuting HLA or CMV assignments 20 times. In a later analysis, co-occurring TCRs were grouped with DBSCAN, and TCRdist sequence similarity was added when clustering was performed within HLA-allele-positive subsets. Repertoires with fewer than 30,000 or more than 120,000 public chains, plus five repertoires with anomalous nucleotide sharing, were excluded from co-occurrence clustering. The immuneACCESS repertoire file appears here via TCRdb, limited to in-frame rearrangements. These files lack a portion of the clones; in checked studies, under half of the deficit traces to unresolved V genes, and the cause of the others is not known. V, J and clone size are those of that table, while D and trimming were read from the DNA. The sample table records over 150,000 clones; about four fifths of these occur just once. The biggest ten clones account for approximately 4.6% of the sample.

The cohort comprised around 690 healthy bone marrow donors. Cohort members were all nominally healthy when sampled, although unrecorded immune exposures were likely present. The donor was CMV seropositive and belonged to the group of 250 to 300 seropositive cohort members. A peripheral blood sample was collected from each donor, and TCR beta sequencing was performed on peripheral blood mononuclear cells. The Qiagen DNeasy Blood Extraction Kit was used to extract genomic DNA from the blood cell samples. Sequencing used PBMCs. This clonotype was obtained from a man between 25 and 39 years old in good health and CMV-seropositive.

The nucleotides read TGTGCCAGTAGTATAGGTGGACAGGGGGCGAGACAGCCCCAGCATTTT. The resulting protein is CASSIGGQGARQPQHF. The V gene is TRBV19 and the J gene is TRBJ1-5; 11 nucleotides in the junction match TRBD1. In the germline V gene (reference sequence), CDR1 corresponds to LNHDA and CDR2 to SQIVND. The CDR3 runs 16 residues from the cysteine to the phenylalanine. Only the CDR3 DNA is retained, 48 bases long and in frame from the first base. Germline trimming amounts to 1 base on V and 7 bases on J, with 6 as the count of junction bases outside the gene matches.